This T cell receptor (beta chain) was obtained from a study of blood T cell repertoires in COVID-19 (dated by TCRdb to 2018 to 2021). Some background on the complete study: Samples from collaborators originated in the United States, Italy and Spain and spanned both the acute and convalescent phases of COVID-19. The dataset comprised deeply sampled blood TCRbeta repertoires from subjects exposed to, actively infected with, or recovered from COVID-19. Sample metadata almost always included a de-identified subject ID, COVID-19 status, age in years and sex. Where available, HLA class I and class II types were obtained from metadata supplied by the sample provider rather than from assay-based typing. The material from the prospective study consisted of cDNA or gDNA derived from T cells, B-cell-depleted T cells, or PBMCs. Samples came from the ongoing ImmuneRACE study (first 160 participants) plus 1,254 subjects from 6 global collaborators. A freely available public database, intended as a resource for researchers studying the immune response to SARS-CoV-2, is where the repertoires were released.

TCRbeta CDR3 regions were amplified from genomic DNA by means of the immunoSEQ Assay, a bias-controlled multiplex PCR. In the authors' own workflow: Nucleated cell counts per sample were estimated from amplification of reference gene primers within the assay. To quantify the absolute abundance of each unique TCRbeta CDR3 rearrangement, sequence reads were collapsed and filtered. For each sample, productive Simpson clonality was calculated as the square root of Simpson's diversity index across productive rearrangements. The table was pulled from immuneACCESS by TCRdb, which kept in-frame rearrangements only. Such tables lose some clones; where checked, under half of the loss comes from unresolved V genes, and the rest has no known cause. The DNA gave D and trimming, while V, J and clone size come from that table. The sample contains approximately 93,000 clones, 75% to 90% of them found a single time. In total, the top ten clones hold 25% to 30% of the sample.

Each collaborating institution followed its own protocols to collect whole blood in K2EDTA tubes. For TCRbeta analysis, collaborators shipped samples in one of three forms: frozen whole blood, isolated PBMCs, or DNA extracted from either of those sample types. The germline V gene gives CDR1 as SNHLY and CDR2 as FYNNEI. The V end loses 0 bases and the J end loses 0 bases, and a stretch of 12 bases separates them. The CDR3 goes from the cysteine to the phenylalanine over 17 residues. Left in the record is the CDR3 DNA by itself, 51 bases read in frame from the first base. In this sample, this clone turned up once. This clone's antigen is unknown. No much larger clone exists at a distance of one base, and base qualities are not known. What the study reported, not specific to this receptor: The amount of clinical and demographic metadata varied by source and participant and was provided uncurated.

The chain is encoded by TRBV2 joined to TRBJ2-1; the D gene cannot be named for sure. This receptor was identified in a man between 50 and 59 years old with active or convalescent COVID-19. Sequenced material: peripheral blood. Here is the DNA: TGTGCCAGCAGTGAAGCAAGAGGATCGAGCTCCTACAATGAGCAGTTCTTC. Translated, it gives CASSEARGSSSYNEQFF. Where the CDR3 stops, the reference TRBV2 and TRBJ2-1 genes take over; the full variable domain is EPEVTQTPSHQVTQMGQEVILRCVPISNHLYFYWYRQILGQKVEFLVSFYNNEISEKSEIFDDQFSVERPDGSNFTLKIRSTKLEDSAMYFCASSEARGSSSYNEQFFGPGTRLTVL.